One sample yielded the 9 T cell receptor beta chains listed below, sequenced in a study of STAT3 mutations in large granular lymphocyte leukemia. Findings and limits, study-wide: Every T-cell large granular lymphocyte leukemia patient had at least one immunodominant TCR beta clonotype.

Their antigens are not known. The protocol was immunoSEQ multiplex PCR, while the TCRdb copy is restricted to in-frame clones and leaves out a portion. The sample includes over 30,000 clones, around 85% of them seen just once. The sequencing sample was made of peripheral blood mononuclear cells. These receptors were obtained from a man aged 55 to 69 with T-cell large granular lymphocyte leukemia. Some clones in this sample may be carry-over from other donors' samples.

The rearrangement links TRBV19 to TRBJ1-5, with D perhaps TRBD1 (5 bases). The length of the CDR3 is 14 residues. The V gene's germline CDR1 is LNHDA and CDR2 SQIVND (reference sequence). V was trimmed by 8 bases and J by 0 bases, leaving 11 bases between them. The CDR3 loop reads CASGTLGSNQPQHF. The CDR3 bases are TGTGCCAGTGGGACGCTAGGTAGCAATCAGCCCCAGCATTTT.

The chain recombines TRBV7-9 with TRBJ2-1, with D possibly matching TRBD2 (5 bases). Trimming pared 1 base from V and 10 bases from J, leaving 17 bases between. Per germline, CDR1 SEHNR and CDR2 FQNEAQ (reference sequence). This CDR3 is 15 amino acids long. The CDR3 sequence: CASSLGQRWGMEQFF. Here the CDR3 DNA reads TGTGCCAGCAGCTTAGGCCAGCGGTGGGGAATGGAGCAGTTCTTC.

J is TRBJ2-4 and V is TRBV30; tentatively, D is TRBD1 (6 bases). Germline V gene lookup returns CDR1 GTSNPN and CDR2 SVGIG (reference sequence). CDR3 length equals 14 residues. V was trimmed by 2 bases and J by 0 bases, leaving 8 bases between them. CDR3 protein: CAWSTGLAKNIQYF. In DNA, the CDR3 is TGTGCCTGGAGTACAGGGCTAGCCAAAAACATTCAGTACTTC.

A single count supports this clone. The chain uses TRBV27 and TRBJ2-1, with D perhaps TRBD2 (6 bases). Trimming removed 4 bases at V and 9 bases at J, with 13 bases between. The V gene's germline CDR1 is MNHEY and CDR2 SMNVEV (reference sequence). The length of the CDR3 is 13 residues. In DNA, the CDR3 is TGTGCCAGCAGTTCTGTAGGCGGGACTGAGCAGTTCTTC. Its protein product is CASSSVGGTEQFF.

The CDR3 loop reads CASSQVTSGDSTDTQYF. The CDR3 DNA is TGTGCCAGCAGCCAAGTAACTAGCGGAGACAGCACAGATACGCAGTATTTT. The chain recombines TRBV4-2 with TRBJ2-3, with 8 nucleotides matching TRBD2. CDR1 LGHNA and CDR2 YNFKEQ come from the germline V gene. The CDR3 contains 17 residues. J was trimmed by 0 bases and V by 1 base; bases with no gene match: 6.

In DNA form, the CDR3 reads TGCGCCAGCAGCTTGGGCGACAGTGAAAATCAGCCCCAGCATTTT. It is translated as CASSLGDSENQPQHF. This chain links TRBV5-1 with TRBJ1-5, with D tentatively TRBD1 (5 bases). CDR1 is SGHRS and CDR2 is YFSETQ in the germline V gene. The CDR3 extends over 15 amino acids. The V end was cut by 0 bases, the J end by 4 bases, with 11 bases between. The whole variable domain, remainder taken from reference TRBV5-1 and TRBJ1-5, is KAGVTQTPRYLIKTRGQQVTLSCSPISGHRSVSWYQQTPGQGLQFLFEYFSETQRNKGNFPGRFSGRQFSNSRSEMNVSTLELGDSALYLCASSLGDSENQPQHFGDGTRLSIL.

The V call is TRBV6-6, the J call TRBJ2-5; 10 bases fit TRBD2. The CDR3 has 16 residues. Losses at the gene ends were 5 bases for V and 5 bases for J; bases not matched to a gene: 11. The germline CDR1 and CDR2 sequences are MNHNY and SVGAGI (reference sequence). CDR3 sequence (DNA): TGTGCCAGCAGTCGGGCTAGCGGGAGAAGGGGGGAGACCCAGTACTTC. Translation gives CASSRASGRRGETQYF.

This chain joins TRBV9 and TRBJ2-2, with 9 bases aligning to TRBD1. Germline CDR1 SGDLS, CDR2 YYNGEE. The CDR3 is 15 residues long. V was pared by 1 base and J by 8 bases, with 6 bases of the junction left unmatched. The CDR3 DNA follows: TGTGCCAGCAGCGTAAGACAGGGGGTTGGTGGGGAGCTGTTTTTT. It encodes CASSVRQGVGGELFF.

The chain recombines TRBV5-1 with TRBJ1-5; D is possibly TRBD1 (5 bases). This CDR3 contains 14 residues. Germline loops: CDR1 SGHRS, CDR2 YFSETQ. V lost 2 bases, J lost 5 bases, and 11 bases lay in between. CDR3 sequence: CASSFSGADQPQHF. CDR3 nucleotide sequence: TGCGCCAGCAGCTTTAGTGGGGCTGATCAGCCCCAGCATTTT.